This entry lists 24 T cell receptor beta chains sequenced from one sample in a study of T-cell memory formation after mild COVID-19. TCRdb fed the 5' RACE reads into MiXCR, producing one record per CDR3 protein. The data hold around 80,000 distinct CDR3 sequences, with over 11% observed a single time. Sequenced material: PBMCs or a T cell subset sorted from them (not recorded which). The source of these receptors is an adult woman who had mild COVID-19 (a few samples of this study predate the infection). Cell type and time point are not known.

V gene TRBV27 combines with J gene TRBJ2-3; D is possibly TRBD1 or TRBD2 (5 bases each). The CDR3 is 15 residues long. The V end was cut by 5 bases, the J end by 1 base, with 13 bases between. Germline V gene data show CDR1 as MNHEY and CDR2 as SMNVEV (reference sequence). The CDR3 DNA reads TGTGCCAGCAGTCCCGGGGCTGCGGGCACAGATACGCAGTATTTT. Encoded protein: CASSPGAAGTDTQYF.

This clonotype has more than one count but fewer than ten. The rearrangement uses TRBV7-9 and TRBJ2-7; the D is unclear. The germline CDR1 and CDR2 sequences are SEHNR and FQNEAQ (reference sequence). This CDR3 has 13 amino acids. The V and J ends lost 1 base and 3 bases respectively, with 7 bases between them. DNA of the CDR3: TGTGCCAGCAGCTTAGGTACAAACTACGAGCAGTACTTC. It encodes CASSLGTNYEQYF.

This chain links TRBV27 with TRBJ2-7; D could derive from TRBD1 or TRBD2 (5 bases each). CDR1 is MNHEY and CDR2 is SMNVEV in the germline V gene (reference sequence). This CDR3 spans 15 amino acids. Deletions cut 3 bases from V and 4 bases from J, with 16 bases between. CDR3 nucleotides: TGTGCCAGCAGTTTGGTAGGTAGGGGACGGTACGAGCAGTACTTC. Residues: CASSLVGRGRYEQYF.

This clonotype was seen a handful of times. The chain is built from TRBV27 and TRBJ2-1; no firm D call. The CDR3 covers 16 residues. Trimming stripped 5 bases from V and 0 bases from J, with 14 bases between. The V gene's germline CDR1 is MNHEY and CDR2 SMNVEV (reference sequence). DNA for the CDR3: TGTGCCAGCAGTCACCTACGGTTGAGCTCCTACAATGAGCAGTTCTTC. Translating gives CASSHLRLSSYNEQFF.

V gene TRBV11-3 combines with J gene TRBJ1-5, with no clear D. This CDR3 is 13 amino acids long. V was pared by 8 bases and J by 6 bases, with 14 bases between. Germline CDR1 SGHNT, CDR2 YENEEA. The CDR3: CASGLMVGQPQHF. The CDR3 DNA is TGTGCCAGCGGCCTCATGGTGGGTCAGCCCCAGCATTTT.

The rearrangement joins TRBV5-1 to TRBJ2-2; no definite D call. The CDR3 length is 14 residues. Trimming cost V 6 bases and J 1 base, with 10 bases left between them. Germline CDR1 SGHRS, CDR2 YFSETQ. CDR3 sequence: CASNAGKNTGELFF. The CDR3 bases are TGCGCCAGCAATGCAGGAAAGAACACCGGGGAGCTGTTTTTT.

J is TRBJ2-1 and V is TRBV7-9, with 11 bases aligning to TRBD2. The V segment lost 7 bases and the J segment 6 bases; nucleotides outside the gene matches: 8. The CDR3 contains 15 residues. Germline V gene sequence: CDR1 SEHNR, CDR2 FQNEAQ (reference sequence). CDR3 in DNA: TGTGCCAGCACCCACCGGCTAGCGGGGGGCAATGAGCAGTTCTTC. It yields the protein CASTHRLAGGNEQFF.

This clonotype was observed many times. The rearrangement links TRBV5-1 to TRBJ2-7; a weak D match, TRBD1 (6 bases). CDR1 and CDR2 from the germline V gene are SGHRS and YFSETQ. This CDR3 contains 14 residues. V was pared by 0 bases and J by 0 bases, with 7 bases between. The CDR3 sequence is CASSLGDISYEQYF. The CDR3 DNA reads as TGCGCCAGCAGCTTGGGGGACATCTCCTACGAGCAGTACTTC.

The V and J genes are TRBV4-2 and TRBJ2-1, with TRBD2 identical over 8 bases. This CDR3 has 14 residues. Germline-derived CDR1 and CDR2 are LGHNA and YNFKEQ. J lost 10 bases, V lost 5 bases, and 10 bases had no gene match. DNA of the CDR3: TGTGCCAGCAGCTCCGGGGGGGGACCCGAGGAGCAGTTCTTC. Its protein is CASSSGGGPEEQFF.

There are a few counts of this clonotype. V is TRBV20-1 and J is TRBJ2-1; D unclear. There are 10 residues in the CDR3. V lost 4 bases to trimming and J lost 4 bases, with 2 bases between them. CDR1 and CDR2 from the germline V gene are DFQATT and SNEGSKA (reference sequence). This CDR3 reads CSAKYNEQFF. The CDR3 coding sequence is TGCAGTGCTAAATACAATGAGCAGTTCTTC.

There are a few counts of this clonotype. The chain links TRBV29-1 to TRBJ2-3; possibly TRBD2 for D (7 bases). Germline values: CDR1 SQVTM, CDR2 ANQGSEA. The CDR3 is 14 amino acids. V was shortened by 4 bases and J by 3 bases, with 14 bases between the two germline ends. The DNA for the CDR3 is TGCAGCGTTGCGGGGGGCGTAAAAACAGATACGCAGTATTTT. It yields the protein CSVAGGVKTDTQYF.

In this sample, this clonotype turned up many times. The V and J genes are TRBV7-6 and TRBJ2-5, with 11 bases matching TRBD2. The length of the CDR3 is 15 residues. V lost 5 bases, J lost 1 base, and 3 bases stayed unmatched. Germline V gives CDR1 SGHVS, CDR2 FNYEAQ. CDR3: CASSEGTSGQETQYF. The CDR3 bases are TGTGCCAGCAGCGAAGGGACTAGCGGCCAAGAGACCCAGTACTTC.

This rearrangement joins TRBV29-1 to TRBJ2-7; maybe TRBD1 (5 bases). Germline V lookup: CDR1 SQVTM, CDR2 ANQGSEA. Trimming stripped 7 bases from V and 3 bases from J, with 13 bases between. The CDR3 covers 12 residues. CDR3 amino acids: CSGQTVLYEQYF. The CDR3, as DNA: TGCAGCGGGCAGACAGTACTCTACGAGCAGTACTTC.

The gene calls are TRBV7-2 and TRBJ2-2; D remains ambiguous. This CDR3 comprises 15 residues. Germline assignment: CDR1 SGHTA and CDR2 FQGNSA. V was cut by 5 bases and J by 4 bases, with 14 bases left in between. CDR3 region: CASSPTTEATGELFF. The DNA for the CDR3 is TGTGCCAGCAGCCCCACCACAGAGGCCACCGGGGAGCTGTTTTTT.

The chain links TRBV6-5 to TRBJ1-1; 7 bases map to TRBD1. V lost 9 bases, J lost 1 base, and 5 bases stayed unmatched. The CDR3 has 13 amino acids. Germline V gives CDR1 MNHEY, CDR2 SVGAGI. The CDR3 sequence: CARMTGSNTEAFF. The CDR3 DNA reads as TGTGCCAGAATGACAGGGTCGAACACTGAAGCTTTCTTT.

The V gene is TRBV6-5, the J gene TRBJ1-1; D call uncertain. V lost 5 bases and J 3 bases, leaving 7 bases between the germline ends. Germline CDR1 MNHEY, CDR2 SVGAGI. The CDR3 is 12 amino acids. The CDR3 region is CASSDGDTEAFF. CDR3 nucleotides: TGTGCCAGCAGTGACGGGGACACTGAAGCTTTCTTT.

The genes are TRBV4-1 and TRBJ1-6, with D perhaps TRBD1 (6 bases). There are 16 residues in the CDR3. V lost 1 base, J lost 7 bases, and 14 bases lay in between. The germline V gene encodes CDR1 MGHRA and CDR2 YSYEKL. The CDR3 coding sequence is TGCGCCAGCAGCCAAGTGGCGGGGGCGCGAAATTCACCCCTCCACTTT. Its translation is CASSQVAGARNSPLHF.

This clonotype was counted between two and nine times. The rearrangement links TRBV4-2 to TRBJ2-2; no firm D call. CDR3 length: 12 residues. Germline CDR1 reads LGHNA; CDR2 reads YNFKEQ. V shed 1 base and J shed 9 bases, with 6 bases lying between them. The CDR3 spells CASSQGPRELFF. DNA of the CDR3: TGTGCCAGCAGCCAAGGACCCCGGGAGCTGTTTTTT.

This clonotype occurred a few times. The CDR3 DNA sequence: TGTGCCAGCAGCTCGCTCGGACTAGCGGGTGACACAGATACGCAGTATTTT. Translation: CASSSLGLAGDTDTQYF. J is TRBJ2-3 and V is TRBV7-2, with 11 bases that match TRBD2. The CDR3 covers 17 residues. Germline V lookup: CDR1 SGHTA, CDR2 FQGNSA. With 4 bases clipped from V and 2 bases from J, the junction kept 8 bases outside the gene matches.

The chain combines TRBV7-9 with TRBJ2-1; D remains unclear. V lost 1 base, J lost 14 bases, and 12 bases lay in between. Per the germline V gene, CDR1 is SEHNR and CDR2 is FQNEAQ (reference sequence). The CDR3 spans 12 residues. CDR3 region: CASSLDSFLKFF. The CDR3, as DNA: TGTGCCAGCAGCTTAGACAGTTTTTTGAAGTTCTTC.

As regards this clonotype: The junction departs from germline at one end; a sequencing error may be responsible. V gene TRBV5-5 combines with J gene TRBJ2-1; a possible D gene is TRBD2 (5 bases). Germline V gene sequence: CDR1 SGHKS, CDR2 YYEKEE (reference sequence). CDR3 length equals 13 residues. CDR3 residues: CASSLSSYDEQFF. CDR3 sequence (DNA): TGTGCCAGCAGCCTTTCTAGCTACGATGAGCAGTTCTTC. The full variable domain, with the rest looked up from reference TRBV5-5 and TRBJ2-1, is DAGVTQSPTHLIKTRGQQVTLRCSPISGHKSVSWYQQVLGQGPQFIFQYYEKEERGRGNFPDRFSARQFPNYSSELNVNALLLGDSALYLCASSLSSYDEQFFGPGTRLTVL.

This clonotype was counted many times. The chain links TRBV7-3 to TRBJ2-1; possibly TRBD1 for D (5 bases). The CDR3 runs 17 residues. The germline gives CDR1 SGHTA, CDR2 FQGTGA. Trimming took off 2 bases at V and 0 bases at J, with 14 bases between the two ends. Here the CDR3 reads CASSLGWGPSSYNEQFF. CDR3 DNA sequence: TGTGCCAGCAGCTTAGGGTGGGGCCCTAGCTCCTACAATGAGCAGTTCTTC. The complete variable domain, with remaining parts taken from reference TRBV7-3 and TRBJ2-1, reads GAGVSQTPSNKVTEKGKYVELRCDPISGHTALYWYRQSLGQGPEFLIYFQGTGAADDSGLPNDRFFAVRPEGSVSTLKIQRTERGDSAVYLCASSLGWGPSSYNEQFFGPGTRLTVL.

The rearrangement links TRBV25-1 to TRBJ1-2, with D possibly matching TRBD1 (6 bases). This CDR3 region has 11 residues. The V and J ends lost 6 bases and 8 bases respectively, with 10 bases between them. Per germline, CDR1 MGHDK and CDR2 SYGVNS. In DNA form, the CDR3 reads TGTGCCAGCAGCAAGGGGGGAGGCTACACCTTC. It is translated as CASSKGGGYTF.

The gene calls are TRBV5-1 and TRBJ2-3; 10 bases agree with TRBD2. V shed 0 bases and J 5 bases; nucleotides not matched to a gene: 6. The CDR3 covers 16 residues. CDR1 and CDR2 (germline): SGHRS, YFSETQ. In nucleotides, the CDR3 is TGCGCCAGCAGCTTGGTTCTAGCGGGAGTCGGAGATACGCAGTATTTT. This translates into CASSLVLAGVGDTQYF.